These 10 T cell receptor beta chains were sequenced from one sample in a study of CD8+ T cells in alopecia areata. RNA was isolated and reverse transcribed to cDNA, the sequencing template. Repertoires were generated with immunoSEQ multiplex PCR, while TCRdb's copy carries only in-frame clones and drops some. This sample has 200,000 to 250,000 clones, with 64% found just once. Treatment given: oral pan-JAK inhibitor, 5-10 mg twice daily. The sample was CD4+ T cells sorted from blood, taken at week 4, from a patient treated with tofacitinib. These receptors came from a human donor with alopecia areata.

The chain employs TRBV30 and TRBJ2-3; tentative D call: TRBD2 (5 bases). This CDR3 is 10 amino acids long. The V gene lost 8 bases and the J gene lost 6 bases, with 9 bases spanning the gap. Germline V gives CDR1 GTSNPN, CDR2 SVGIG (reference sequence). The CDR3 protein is CAGGRDTQYF. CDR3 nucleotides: TGTGCCGGAGGTAGGGATACGCAGTATTTT. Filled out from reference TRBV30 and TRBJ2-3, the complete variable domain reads SQTIHQWPATLVQPVGSPLSLECTVEGTSNPNLYWYRQAAGRGLQLLFYSVGIGQISSEVPQNLSASRPQDRQFILSSKKLLLSDSGFYLCAGGRDTQYFGPGTRLTVL.

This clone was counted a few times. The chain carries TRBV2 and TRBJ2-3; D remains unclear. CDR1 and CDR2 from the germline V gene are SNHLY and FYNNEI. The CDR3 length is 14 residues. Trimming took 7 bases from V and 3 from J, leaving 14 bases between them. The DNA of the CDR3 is TGTGCCAGCAACGCACGTTACGGAACAGATACGCAGTATTTT. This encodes CASNARYGTDTQYF.

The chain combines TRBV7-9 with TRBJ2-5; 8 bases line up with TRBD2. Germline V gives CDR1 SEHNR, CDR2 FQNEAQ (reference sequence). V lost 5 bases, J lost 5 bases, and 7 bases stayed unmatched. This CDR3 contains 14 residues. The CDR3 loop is CASSNTGGRETQYF. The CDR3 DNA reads TGTGCCAGCAGCAACACGGGGGGGCGCGAGACCCAGTACTTC.

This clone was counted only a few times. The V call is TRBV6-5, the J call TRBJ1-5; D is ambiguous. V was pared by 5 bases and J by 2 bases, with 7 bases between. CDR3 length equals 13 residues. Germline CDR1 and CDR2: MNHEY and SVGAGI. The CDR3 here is CASSPGGNQPQHF. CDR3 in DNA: TGTGCCAGCAGTCCGGGAGGCAATCAGCCCCAGCATTTT.

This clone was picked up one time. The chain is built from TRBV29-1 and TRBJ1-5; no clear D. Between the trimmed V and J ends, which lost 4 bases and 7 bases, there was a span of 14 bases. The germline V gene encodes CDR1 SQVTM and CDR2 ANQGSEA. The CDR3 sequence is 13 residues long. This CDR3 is CSVAPDRAQPQHF. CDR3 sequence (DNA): TGCAGCGTTGCCCCGGACCGAGCCCAGCCCCAGCATTTT.

Here the CDR3 reads CASSPGQGRETQYF. DNA of the CDR3: TGTGCCAGCAGTCCCGGACAGGGGAGGGAGACCCAGTACTTC. This chain uses TRBV28 with TRBJ2-5; the match to TRBD1 covers 9 bases. This CDR3 has 14 amino acids. Germline assignment: CDR1 MDHEN and CDR2 SYDVKM. V was pared by 5 bases and J by 5 bases, with 6 bases of the junction left unmatched.

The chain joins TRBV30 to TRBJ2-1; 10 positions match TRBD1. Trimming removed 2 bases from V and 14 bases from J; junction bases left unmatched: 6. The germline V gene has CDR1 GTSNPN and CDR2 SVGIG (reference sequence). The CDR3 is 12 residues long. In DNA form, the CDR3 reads TGTGCCTGGAGTATTCGAGGGACAGGGGAGTTCTTC. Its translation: CAWSIRGTGEFF.

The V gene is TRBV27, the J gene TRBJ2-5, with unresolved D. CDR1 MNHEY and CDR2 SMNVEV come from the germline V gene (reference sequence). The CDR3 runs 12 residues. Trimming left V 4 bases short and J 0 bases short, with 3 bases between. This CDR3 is CASSSDQETQYF. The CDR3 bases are TGTGCCAGCAGTTCCGACCAAGAGACCCAGTACTTC.

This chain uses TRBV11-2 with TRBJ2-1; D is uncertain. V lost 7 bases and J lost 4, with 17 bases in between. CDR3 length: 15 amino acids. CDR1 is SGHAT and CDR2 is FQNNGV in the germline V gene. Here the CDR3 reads CASTQRARTYNEQFF. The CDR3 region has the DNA TGTGCCAGCACCCAGAGAGCTAGGACGTACAATGAGCAGTTCTTC.

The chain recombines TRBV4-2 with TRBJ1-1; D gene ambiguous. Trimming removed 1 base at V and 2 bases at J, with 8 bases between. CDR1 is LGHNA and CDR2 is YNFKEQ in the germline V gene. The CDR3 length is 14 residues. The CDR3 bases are TGTGCCAGCAGCCAAGTGAGCGAAAACACTGAAGCTTTCTTT. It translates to CASSQVSENTEAFF.